The T cell receptor (beta chain) described here comes from a study of T cell repertoires in cytomegalovirus infection. Using its own MiXCR run on the reads, TCRdb lists one record per CDR3 protein. The sample lists 450,000 to 650,000 distinct CDR3 sequences; 40% were seen once. On this clonotype: Antigen: not known.

Trimming pared 7 bases from V and 1 base from J, leaving 13 bases between. The CDR3 covers 15 residues. CDR1 SGHVS and CDR2 FQNEAQ come from the germline V gene. The chain is built from TRBV7-8 and TRBJ1-4; no clear D gene. The sample was cultured PBMCs, taken from culture after CMV antigen stimulation. The sequence was obtained from a human donor in good health (CMV status not recorded). Some clones in this sample may be carry-over from other donors' samples. CDR3 sequence: CASTPFGETNEKLFF. Here the CDR3 DNA reads TGTGCCAGCACCCCTTTCGGGGAAACTAATGAAAAACTGTTTTTT.